This T cell receptor (beta chain) was sequenced in a study of T-cell memory formation after mild COVID-19. Study-wide results and limits: Contracting clones from day 15 to 85 had balanced CD4/CD8; later expanders favoured CD4+.

Trimming shortened V by 0 bases and J by 8 bases, and 13 bases separated the two germline ends. The CDR3 has 14 amino acids. Germline CDR1 MNHEY, CDR2 SVGEGT. This clonotype has a handful of counts. The antigen is not known. Each CDR3 protein gets one entry after TCRdb re-called the 5' RACE reads with MiXCR. Here the sample spans approximately 560,000 distinct CDR3 sequences, 15% to 20% being singletons. The specimen was PBMCs or a T cell subset sorted from them (not recorded which). J is TRBJ1-1 and V is TRBV6-2 or TRBV6-3; no reliable D call. This clonotype originated in an adult woman who had mild COVID-19 (a few samples of this study predate the infection). Cell type and time point are not known. As DNA, the CDR3 is TGTGCCAGCAGTTACTCGTGGCCACCCCACGAAGCTTTCTTT. Translated: CASSYSWPPHEAFF.